One TCR beta chain is described in this entry. No antigen is known for it. The sample belongs to a study of cytomegalovirus exposure and HLA in healthy donors. Study context: A subsequent analysis reported that the roughly 120 validation repertoires were produced on the same platform that had also been used for the approximately 710 first-cohort repertoires. Findings of the study overall: As was reported, the classifier diagnosed cytomegalovirus status with high specificity and sensitivity.

Measured with immunoSEQ multiplex PCR; TCRdb has only the in-frame clones, and not every one. This sample yields tens of thousands of clones, of which about 82% are seen a single time; 2.5% to 3.5% belongs to the top ten. The source of this sequence is a man between 25 and 39 years old in good health and CMV-seronegative. Sequencing was carried out using PBMCs.

The CDR3 here is CASSSLGTGDQPQHF. The CDR3 nucleotides read TGTGCCAGCAGTAGCCTCGGGACAGGAGATCAGCCCCAGCATTTT. The gene calls are TRBV2 and TRBJ1-5; TRBD1 matches 8 bases. The germline V gene encodes CDR1 SNHLY and CDR2 FYNNEI. The ends lost 5 bases at V and 5 bases at J; junction bases unmatched: 8. The CDR3 is made up of 15 amino acids.